Following are 26 T cell receptor beta chains from one sample sequenced in a study of T cell responses to AZD1222 COVID-19 vaccine. Data came from immunoSEQ multiplex PCR; TCRdb stores just in-frame clones and leaves some out. The repertoire holds approximately 100,000 clones, with roughly nine tenths as singletons. Sequencing used peripheral blood, obtained on day 0 of AZD1222 vaccination. The receptors shown here come from an adult in good health.

The V call is TRBV30, the J call TRBJ1-1; D gene uncertain. V was pared by 5 bases and J by 1 base, with 5 bases between. CDR3 length equals 11 residues. The germline CDR1 and CDR2 sequences are GTSNPN and SVGIG (reference sequence). The CDR3 DNA reads as TGTGCCTGGGCAACGAACACTGAAGCTTTCTTT. It yields the protein CAWATNTEAFF.

This chain joins TRBV28 and TRBJ1-1; D is unresolved. This CDR3 spans 16 amino acids. Trimming left V 4 bases short and J 0 bases short, with 15 bases between. The germline V gene encodes CDR1 MDHEN and CDR2 SYDVKM. The DNA of the CDR3 is TGTGCCAGCAGTTCCCGACTGGGAGAACTGAACACTGAAGCTTTCTTT. It translates to CASSSRLGELNTEAFF.

The V call is TRBV5-1, the J call TRBJ1-3; D gene ambiguous. This CDR3 is 16 amino acids long. Germline-derived CDR1 and CDR2 are SGHRS and YFSETQ. V dropped 0 bases and J dropped 4 bases, with 14 bases sitting between them. This CDR3 reads CASSLVNPENGNTIYF. The CDR3 region has the DNA TGCGCCAGCAGCTTGGTAAACCCCGAAAACGGAAACACCATATATTTT.

The chain uses TRBV2 and TRBJ2-4, with 8 bases lining up with TRBD1. Per germline, CDR1 SNHLY and CDR2 FYNNEI. CDR3 length equals 15 residues. V shed 8 bases and J 1 base; nucleotides not matched to a gene: 7. CDR3 amino acids: CASGEDRDAKNIQYF. In DNA form, the CDR3 reads TGTGCCAGCGGAGAGGACAGGGATGCCAAAAACATTCAGTACTTC.

This sequence joins TRBV10-3 and TRBJ1-4; no firm D call. V was pared by 3 bases and J by 0 bases, with 8 bases between. Germline CDR1 reads ENHRY; CDR2 reads SYGVKD. The CDR3 is 15 residues long. The CDR3 spells CAISDPSATNEKLFF. The CDR3, as DNA: TGTGCCATCAGTGACCCTTCAGCAACTAATGAAAAACTGTTTTTT.

This chain joins TRBV6-4 and TRBJ1-1; D is ambiguous. The CDR3 contains 13 residues. Germline V gene data show CDR1 as MRHNA and CDR2 as SNTAGT. Trimming removed 6 bases at V and 1 base at J, with 9 bases between. CDR3: CASREGWNTEAFF. CDR3 in DNA: TGTGCCAGCAGGGAGGGATGGAACACTGAAGCTTTCTTT.

The CDR3 region is CAWSVIRTSGYTDTQYF. In DNA, the CDR3 is TGTGCCTGGAGTGTGATTCGGACTAGCGGGTACACAGATACGCAGTATTTT. The chain is built from TRBV30 and TRBJ2-3, with 11 bases aligning to TRBD2. The V and J ends lost 0 bases and 2 bases, in that order; junction bases with no gene match: 7. This CDR3 comprises 17 residues. Looked up from germline, CDR1 is GTSNPN and CDR2 is SVGIG (reference sequence).

The chain recombines TRBV19 with TRBJ2-7; D uncertain. The CDR3 sequence is 15 residues long. Germline CDR1 LNHDA, CDR2 SQIVND (reference sequence). Trimming cost V 3 bases and J 6 bases, with 18 bases left between them. Here the CDR3 reads CASSMPYRDSAEQYF. The CDR3 DNA reads as TGTGCCAGTAGTATGCCTTATAGGGATTCTGCCGAGCAGTACTTC.

The rearrangement links TRBV6-5 to TRBJ1-2, with D perhaps matching TRBD1 (5 bases). In germline, CDR1 is MNHEY, CDR2 SVGAGI. The V gene lost 6 bases and the J gene lost 3 bases, with 11 bases spanning the gap. The CDR3 runs to 13 residues. The CDR3 here is CASSGTGDYGYTF. The CDR3 nucleotides read TGTGCCAGCAGCGGGACCGGGGACTATGGCTACACCTTC.

This rearrangement joins TRBV4-1 to TRBJ2-7; D might be TRBD1 (6 bases). Trimming stripped 2 bases from V and 5 bases from J, with 19 bases between. CDR3 length equals 16 residues. The germline gives CDR1 MGHRA, CDR2 YSYEKL. CDR3 protein: CASSQRLDSSLDEQYF. The CDR3, as DNA: TGCGCCAGCAGCCAACGGCTGGACAGTAGCCTCGACGAGCAGTACTTC.

The chain recombines TRBV7-2 with TRBJ1-1, with a weak D call TRBD1 (5 bases). The CDR3 sequence is 14 residues long. CDR1 SGHTA and CDR2 FQGNSA come from the germline V gene. V was clipped by 3 bases and J by 1 base, with 9 bases between them. CDR3 bases: TGTGCCAGCAGCTTGGATACAGGGAACACTGAAGCTTTCTTT. Its translation: CASSLDTGNTEAFF. The entire variable domain, with the rest obtained from reference TRBV7-2 and TRBJ1-1, is as follows: GAGVSQSPSNKVTEKGKDVELRCDPISGHTALYWYRQSLGQGLEFLIYFQGNSAPDKSGLPSDRFSAERTGGSVSTLTIQRTQQEDSAVYLCASSLDTGNTEAFFGQGTRLTVV.

This sequence joins TRBV27 and TRBJ1-1, with 8 bases lining up with TRBD1. The CDR3 consists of 14 residues. J gave up 1 base and V 7 bases, and 5 bases lay outside the gene matches. Germline CDR1 reads MNHEY; CDR2 reads SMNVEV (reference sequence). For the CDR3, the DNA is TGTGCCAGCAACCAGGACAGGGAGAACACTGAAGCTTTCTTT. Its protein is CASNQDRENTEAFF.

This clone was recorded at least ten times. The J gene is TRBJ1-6, the V gene TRBV6-1; TRBD1 agrees at 7 bases. The CDR3 is 16 amino acids. The germline V gene has CDR1 MNHNS and CDR2 SASEGT. The ends lost 3 bases at V and 9 bases at J; junction bases unmatched: 11. As DNA, the CDR3 is TGTGCCAGCAGTGACGCAGGGACAGTCTCGTCTTCACCCCTCCACTTT. The encoded protein is CASSDAGTVSSSPLHF.

The chain couples TRBV20-1 to TRBJ2-3; 12 bases are a match to TRBD2. Trimming at V came to 3 bases and at J to 1 base, leaving 2 bases not matched to a gene. There are 15 residues in the CDR3. Germline loops: CDR1 DFQATT, CDR2 SNEGSKA (reference sequence). The CDR3 spells CSASGLAGRTDTQYF. CDR3 nucleotides: TGCAGTGCTAGTGGACTAGCGGGACGCACAGATACGCAGTATTTT.

This rearrangement joins TRBV19 to TRBJ2-1; the match to TRBD1 covers 8 bases. Trimming at V came to 4 bases and at J to 9 bases, leaving 5 bases not matched to a gene. This CDR3 is built from 13 residues. CDR1 is LNHDA and CDR2 is SQIVND in the germline V gene (reference sequence). The CDR3 protein is CASSTQGAGEQFF. CDR3 coding DNA: TGTGCCAGTAGTACCCAGGGGGCTGGTGAGCAGTTCTTC.

J is TRBJ2-6 and V is TRBV7-8; unclear D gene. Trimming stripped 5 bases from V and 0 bases from J, with 8 bases between. Germline V lookup: CDR1 SGHVS, CDR2 FQNEAQ. The CDR3 contains 15 residues. CDR3 amino acids: CASSPGNSGANVLTF. The CDR3 DNA reads as TGTGCCAGCAGCCCAGGCAACTCTGGGGCCAACGTCCTGACTTTC.

The chain has TRBV11-3 and TRBJ1-1; 10 nucleotides align to TRBD1. Germline V gene lookup returns CDR1 SGHNT and CDR2 YENEEA. V shed 5 bases and J 5 bases; nucleotides not matched to a gene: 8. CDR3 length: 15 amino acids. The CDR3 region has the DNA TGTGCCAGCAGCCCTGGGGACAGGGGAGGGACTGAAGCTTTCTTT. Translation: CASSPGDRGGTEAFF.

This chain uses TRBV5-6 with TRBJ1-1; D gene uncertain. The CDR3 sequence is 14 residues long. Germline assignment: CDR1 SGHDT and CDR2 YYEEEE. V was cut by 0 bases and J by 4 bases, with 10 bases left in between. The CDR3 DNA sequence: TGTGCCAGCAGCTTGGGATCGGGTAGCACTGAAGCTTTCTTT. It is translated as CASSLGSGSTEAFF.

V is TRBV29-1 and J is TRBJ1-2; D is ambiguous. V was cut by 1 base and J by 4 bases, with 4 bases left in between. The CDR3 has 11 residues. CDR1 is SQVTM, CDR2 ANQGSEA, per germline. CDR3 in amino acids: CSVEVGYGYTF. As DNA, the CDR3 is TGCAGCGTTGAAGTAGGCTATGGCTACACCTTC.

This clone was recorded only once. The genes are TRBV7-9 and TRBJ2-5; 8 bases are a match to TRBD1. The germline gives CDR1 SEHNR, CDR2 FQNEAQ (reference sequence). Trimming cost V 3 bases and J 3 bases; bases outside gene matches: 6. The CDR3 loop spans 15 amino acids. CDR3: CASSLSGTGKETQYF. CDR3 nucleotide sequence: TGTGCCAGCAGCTTGTCCGGGACAGGAAAAGAGACCCAGTACTTC.

V usage is TRBV10-3 and J usage is TRBJ2-3; D gene uncertain. CDR1 is ENHRY and CDR2 is SYGVKD in the germline V gene. The germline V and J ends were trimmed by 3 bases and 9 bases, with 10 bases remaining between them. The length of the CDR3 is 12 residues. The CDR3 DNA reads TGTGCCATCAGTGACCCGGCTCGGACGCAGTATTTT. The encoded protein is CAISDPARTQYF.

This rearrangement joins TRBV29-1 to TRBJ1-1; tentative D call: TRBD1 (5 bases). Germline V gives CDR1 SQVTM, CDR2 ANQGSEA. This CDR3 comprises 12 residues. Deletions cut 4 bases from V and 1 base from J, with 7 bases between. CDR3 residues: CSVVRGNTEAFF. For the CDR3, the DNA is TGCAGCGTTGTTAGGGGGAACACTGAAGCTTTCTTT.

The chain employs TRBV4-2 and TRBJ1-1; D is unresolved. Germline V gene lookup returns CDR1 LGHNA and CDR2 YNFKEQ. Trimming removed 1 base from V and 0 bases from J, with 9 bases in between. The CDR3 length is 15 residues. CDR3 sequence: CASSQGVSVNTEAFF. DNA for the CDR3: TGTGCCAGCAGCCAAGGGGTCAGCGTGAACACTGAAGCTTTCTTT.

The gene calls are TRBV19 and TRBJ2-1; the D gene is possibly TRBD2 (5 bases). CDR3 length equals 17 residues. V shed 6 bases and J shed 0 bases, with 18 bases lying between them. Germline-derived CDR1 and CDR2 are LNHDA and SQIVND (reference sequence). CDR3 loop: CASSTPRGGSSYNEQFF. The CDR3 DNA follows: TGTGCCAGTAGCACCCCTCGGGGTGGAAGCTCCTACAATGAGCAGTTCTTC.

This clone was seen only a few times. V usage is TRBV19 and J usage is TRBJ1-1; D gene ambiguous. The CDR3 loop spans 15 amino acids. Trimming stripped 10 bases from V and 0 bases from J, with 18 bases between. In germline, CDR1 is LNHDA, CDR2 SQIVND (reference sequence). The CDR3: CATAEYGHLNTEAFF. CDR3 bases: TGTGCCACCGCTGAATACGGGCACCTGAACACTGAAGCTTTCTTT. The full variable domain, rest sourced from reference TRBV19 and TRBJ1-1, is DGGITQSPKYLFRKEGQNVTLSCEQNLNHDAMYWYRQDPGQGLRLIYYSQIVNDFQKGDIAEGYSVSREKKESFPLTVTSAQKNPTAFYLCATAEYGHLNTEAFFGQGTRLTVV.

The genes are TRBV6-2 or TRBV6-3 and TRBJ2-2; D perhaps matches TRBD1 (6 bases). Trimming left V 2 bases short and J 9 bases short, with 10 bases between. Germline-derived CDR1 and CDR2 are MNHEY and SVGEGT. The CDR3 is 13 amino acids. CDR3 bases: TGTGCCAGCAGTTACACGAGGGACAGGGAGCTGTTTTTT. Translating it yields CASSYTRDRELFF.